Listed below are T cell receptor beta chains from one sample, sequenced in a study of neurological immune-mediated disorders. TCRdb re-called the 5' RACE reads through MiXCR, storing one row per CDR3 protein. The sample lists about 44,000 distinct CDR3 sequences; 20% to 25% were seen once. Sequenced material: PBMCs. These receptors were obtained from a man aged 60 to 69 with HTLV-1-associated myelopathy (HAM/TSP). The CDR3 runs from the conserved cysteine through the conserved F or W. Clone size is shown for a subset of rows, as once, few, many or a class of expanded clone.

V,size,CDR3
TRBV5-1,many,CASSIGGDSYEQYF
TRBV5-1,many,CASSLDPISGTDTQYF
TRBV9,many,CASSGQGAPRGYTF
TRBV5-1,.,CASSLMTRKPTSTDTQYF
TRBV10-1,.,CASSESVGGSGQETQYF
TRBV2,.,CASSPIVGQGKPQHF
TRBV20-1,few,CSARVAGGDEQFF
TRBV9,many,CASSVDASRSHEQYF
TRBV6-5,.,CASSYWRGYHSGNTIYF
TRBV5-1,many,CASSLVGTSGFYNEQFF
TRBV12-3/TRBV12-4,many,CASSPGLAGSPYNEQFF
TRBV4-2,many,CASSQDLAGSYNEQFF
TRBV9,many,CASSSPKGKLNEQFF
TRBV28,.,CASSRQVLAKNIQYF
TRBV15,many,CATSRDQGTLGGYTF
TRBV14,many,CASSQDSGWGQPNSPLHF
TRBV7-2,many,CASSLEVSYEQYF
TRBV12-3/TRBV12-4,many,CASSLAGGLSYEQYF
TRBV5-1,many,CASSQGLVLDEQFF
TRBV6-5,.,CASSPRQGGTEAFF
TRBV4-1,many,CASSQEGQVEETQYF
TRBV28,.,CASSPGQGAAGYNEQFF
TRBV20-1,.,CSASGGTSGGLYEQYF
TRBV6-6,.,CAGGLGRGETQYF
TRBV5-1,many,CASSFGSGRIDTDTQYF
TRBV6-1,.,CASSGGGEPGNQPQHF
TRBV5-1,many,CASGSRSYNEQFF
TRBV29-1,many,CSVGSEMNTGELFF
TRBV4-2,.,CASSRGSGGDSYEQYF
TRBV7-9,many,CASSPSPRQGAHEQFF
TRBV7-6,few,CASSLDGVNIQYF